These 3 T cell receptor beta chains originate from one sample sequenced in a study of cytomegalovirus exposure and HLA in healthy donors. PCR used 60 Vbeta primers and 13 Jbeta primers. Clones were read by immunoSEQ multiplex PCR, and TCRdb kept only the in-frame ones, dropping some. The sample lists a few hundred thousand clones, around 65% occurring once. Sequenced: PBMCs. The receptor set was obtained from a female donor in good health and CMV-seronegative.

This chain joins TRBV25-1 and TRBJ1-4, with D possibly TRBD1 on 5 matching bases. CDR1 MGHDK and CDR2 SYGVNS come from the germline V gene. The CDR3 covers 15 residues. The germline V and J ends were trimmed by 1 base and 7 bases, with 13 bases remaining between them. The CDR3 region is CASSESEGTGEKLFF. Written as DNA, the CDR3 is TGTGCCAGCAGTGAATCGGAGGGGACCGGTGAAAAACTGTTTTTT.

For the CDR3, the DNA is TGTGCCAGCAGCTTACAGGCTGCTCGAACAGGAGATACGCAGTATTTT. Residues: CASSLQAARTGDTQYF. This chain connects TRBV7-3 to TRBJ2-3, with D tentatively TRBD1 (5 bases). V lost 2 bases and J 5 bases, leaving 17 bases between the germline ends. Germline CDR1 reads SGHTA; CDR2 reads FQGTGA. This CDR3 is built from 16 residues.

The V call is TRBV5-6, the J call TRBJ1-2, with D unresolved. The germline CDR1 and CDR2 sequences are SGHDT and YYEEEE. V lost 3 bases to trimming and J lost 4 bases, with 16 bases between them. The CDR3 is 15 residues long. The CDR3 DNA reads TGTGCCAGCAGCTCTATTACTCGGACTACCTATGGCTACACCTTC. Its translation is CASSSITRTTYGYTF.